These 21 T cell receptor beta chains came from one sample sequenced in a study of beta chain features in type 1 diabetes. Expressed TCRB transcripts were sequenced because the entire RNA isolate underwent reverse transcription. Generated by immunoSEQ multiplex PCR, the TCRdb table keeps only in-frame clones and is missing some. The profile shows a few hundred thousand clones, 13% of them singletons. Study-level results: Across all four CD4+ subsets, people with type 1 diabetes showed modestly shorter TCRB CDR3s.

Their antigens are not known. The sample taken for sequencing was naive CD4+ T cells from blood. These receptors were collected from a woman aged 18-35 years with type 1 diabetes.

The gene calls are TRBV21-1 and TRBJ2-7; the DNA was not used to check the table's D call, TRBD2. TRBV21-1 is described as a pseudogene. There are 21 residues in the CDR3. Here the CDR3 DNA reads TGTGCCAGCAGCATAAAGTTGTGTGGGAGGGCCCGATCGCCAAGCTCCTACGAGCAGTACGTC. Its translation is CASSIKLCGRARSPSSYEQYV.

This clone was counted a few times. The CDR3 loop reads CASSLAVLGGNEQFF. The CDR3 coding sequence is TGTGCCAGCAGCTTAGCGGTACTTGGAGGCAATGAGCAGTTCTTC. V and J are TRBV11-2 and TRBJ2-1, with D maybe TRBD2 (5 bases). The V gene's germline CDR1 is SGHAT and CDR2 FQNNGV. V was trimmed by 1 base and J by 6 bases, leaving 13 bases between them. The CDR3 spans 15 residues.

This clone was seen a handful of times. This chain links TRBV11-2 with TRBJ1-2, with D tentatively TRBD1 (6 bases). This CDR3 contains 14 residues. V was cut by 0 bases and J by 4 bases, with 9 bases left in between. Germline lookup yields CDR1 SGHAT and CDR2 FQNNGV. The CDR3 loop reads CASSLDGGLYGYTF. The CDR3 nucleotides read TGTGCCAGCAGCTTAGATGGGGGCCTCTATGGCTACACCTTC.

This clone was detected a few times. V and J are TRBV14 and TRBJ2-5; 7 bases align to TRBD1. The CDR3 spans 14 residues. Per the germline V gene, CDR1 is SGHDN and CDR2 is FVKESK. Trimming took 4 bases from V and 4 from J; bases not matched to a gene: 6. In DNA form, the CDR3 reads TGTGCCAGCAGCCTTTGGACAGGACGAGAGACCCAGTACTTC. This encodes CASSLWTGRETQYF.

This clone has just a few counts. The genes are TRBV19 and TRBJ2-2, with 11 nucleotides matching TRBD2. The V and J ends lost 7 bases and 2 bases, in that order; junction bases with no gene match: 9. Germline V CDR1 and CDR2: LNHDA, SQIVND (reference sequence). This CDR3 comprises 17 residues. This CDR3 is CASISPSGRPNTGELFF. In DNA form, the CDR3 reads TGTGCCAGTATCTCTCCTAGCGGGAGGCCCAACACCGGGGAGCTGTTTTTT.

Only a few counts were recorded for this clone. The chain uses TRBV4-2 and TRBJ1-2; a weak D match, TRBD1 (6 bases). Germline V gene lookup returns CDR1 LGHNA and CDR2 YNFKEQ. Trimming took off 2 bases at V and 6 bases at J, with 10 bases between the two ends. This CDR3 has 13 amino acids. The CDR3, as DNA: TGTGCCAGCAGCCAAACAGGGACGAATGGCTACACCTTC. This sequence encodes CASSQTGTNGYTF.

This clone came up a few times. The genes are TRBV19 and TRBJ2-1; D possibly corresponds to TRBD2 (6 bases). The length of the CDR3 is 14 residues. V lost 6 bases, J lost 5 bases, and 14 bases lay in between. CDR1 is LNHDA and CDR2 is SQIVND in the germline V gene (reference sequence). The CDR3 region is CASRGLAWDNEQFF. Here the CDR3 DNA reads TGTGCCAGTAGGGGGCTAGCGTGGGACAATGAGCAGTTCTTC.

This clone was recorded a few times. This rearrangement joins TRBV11-3 to TRBJ2-2; TRBD2 is a possible D gene (6 bases). V was pared by 5 bases and J by 1 base, with 11 bases between. The CDR3 sequence is 15 residues long. Germline CDR1 SGHNT, CDR2 YENEEA. DNA for the CDR3: TGTGCCAGCAGCCCCGGGACTTGGAACACCGGGGAGCTGTTTTTT. This sequence encodes CASSPGTWNTGELFF.

This clone was counted between two and nine times. V and J are TRBV7-3 and TRBJ2-3, with 8 positions matching TRBD1. This CDR3 has 15 amino acids. V was pared by 5 bases and J by 2 bases, with 6 bases of the junction left unmatched. Germline V gene lookup returns CDR1 SGHTA and CDR2 FQGTGA. The CDR3 reads CASSRGQGITDTQYF. Written as DNA, the CDR3 is TGTGCCAGCAGCCGTGGACAGGGTATCACAGATACGCAGTATTTT.

This clone was seen only a few times. The rearrangement links TRBV23-1 to TRBJ2-7; 13 nucleotides match TRBD2. TRBV23-1 is an ORF, and what it does is uncertain. CDR3 size: 22 residues. The V and J ends lost 0 bases and 12 bases, in that order; junction bases with no gene match: 29. As DNA, the CDR3 is TGCGCCAGCAGTCAATCTAACTGGATTGGACTAGCGGGAGCCCTCCTGAACTCAGGGCGGTACGTC. Its protein product is CASSQSNWIGLAGALLNSGRYV.

This sequence joins TRBV4-2 and TRBJ1-2; 9 bases fit TRBD1. The germline gives CDR1 LGHNA, CDR2 YNFKEQ. This CDR3 comprises 13 residues. J was trimmed by 7 bases and V by 4 bases; bases with no gene match: 4. CDR3 sequence reads: CASSPPDRGGYTF. CDR3 DNA sequence: TGTGCCAGCAGCCCCCCGGACAGGGGTGGCTACACCTTC.

This clone was seen a handful of times. The chain is built from TRBV30 and TRBJ2-7; the match to TRBD1 covers 7 bases. Germline V gene sequence: CDR1 GTSNPN, CDR2 SVGIG (reference sequence). Losses at the gene ends were 3 bases for V and 3 bases for J; bases not matched to a gene: 8. The CDR3 runs 14 residues. The CDR3 sequence: CAWSVQGTLYEQYF. The DNA of the CDR3 is TGTGCCTGGAGCGTACAGGGGACCCTCTACGAGCAGTACTTC.

The genes are TRBV18 and TRBJ2-3; the D is unclear. The V and J ends lost 3 bases and 1 base respectively, with 11 bases between them. From germline, CDR1 is KGHSH and CDR2 LQKENI. The CDR3 is 15 amino acids. CDR3 DNA sequence: TGTGCCAGCTCACCTCAGACTCCCCGCACAGATACGCAGTATTTT. Translated, it gives CASSPQTPRTDTQYF.

The chain uses TRBV5-4 and TRBJ2-5, with D perhaps matching TRBD2 (5 bases). This CDR3 is 14 amino acids long. Trimming cost V 0 bases and J 5 bases, with 11 bases left between them. Germline V gene lookup returns CDR1 SGHNT and CDR2 YYREEE (reference sequence). For the CDR3, the DNA is TGTGCCAGCAGCTTGGTAGGGCGGGCGGAGACCCAGTACTTC. Translated: CASSLVGRAETQYF.

This clone was seen a few times. The rearrangement joins TRBV30 to TRBJ2-2, with D possibly being TRBD1 (6 bases). Per germline, CDR1 GTSNPN and CDR2 SVGIG (reference sequence). The CDR3 has 16 amino acids. V dropped 7 bases and J dropped 0 bases, with 18 bases sitting between them. CDR3 sequence (DNA): TGTGCCTCCTCCTCACTGACAGGCCCGAACACCGGGGAGCTGTTTTTT. Its protein is CASSSLTGPNTGELFF.

This clone has more than one count but fewer than ten. This chain joins TRBV28 and TRBJ2-1, with 13 bases that match TRBD2. J lost 12 bases, V lost 2 bases, and 7 bases had no gene match. CDR1 is MDHEN, CDR2 SYDVKM, per germline. The CDR3 extends over 15 amino acids. The CDR3 region is CASSLPGLAGTGQFF. CDR3 sequence (DNA): TGTGCCAGCAGTTTACCGGGACTAGCGGGAACTGGGCAGTTCTTC.

The chain combines TRBV28 with TRBJ2-7, with TRBD2 identical over 9 bases. The length of the CDR3 is 14 residues. Germline assignment: CDR1 MDHEN and CDR2 SYDVKM. With V trimmed by 6 bases and J by 5 bases, 8 bases remained unmatched. CDR3 loop: CASSPAGGRDEQYF. In DNA, the CDR3 is TGTGCCAGCAGCCCGGCGGGCGGGAGGGACGAGCAGTACTTC.

This clone was found a few times. The CDR3 spells CASGLVLLGGGNEQFF. In DNA form, the CDR3 reads TGTGCTAGTGGTTTGGTGTTACTAGGGGGGGGGAATGAGCAGTTCTTC. The J gene is TRBJ2-1, the V gene TRBV12-5, with D perhaps matching TRBD2 (7 bases). CDR1 and CDR2 from the germline V gene are LGHNT and FRNRAP. This CDR3 is 16 amino acids long. V was shortened by 0 bases and J by 7 bases, with 16 bases between the two germline ends.

As concerns this clone: This sample includes further DNA sequences coding for the same CDR3. The chain is built from TRBV7-7 and TRBJ2-3; D uncertain. The CDR3 contains 12 residues. In germline, CDR1 is SSHAT, CDR2 FNYEAQ (reference sequence). V lost 5 bases, J lost 5 bases, and 8 bases lay in between. For the CDR3, the DNA is TGTGCCAGCAGCCCTACCGGAGATACGCAGTATTTT. Translation: CASSPTGDTQYF.

The rearrangement links TRBV7-2 to TRBJ1-2; TRBD1 aligns across 10 bases. Germline CDR1 is SGHTA and CDR2 is FQGNSA. With V trimmed by 5 bases and J by 8 bases, 8 bases remained unmatched. The CDR3 length is 14 residues. The CDR3 DNA reads as TGTGCCAGCAGCCCGCAGGGACAGGGGATAGGCTACACCTTC. It specifies CASSPQGQGIGYTF.

This chain links TRBV29-1 with TRBJ2-3; perhaps TRBD1 as D (5 bases). Germline V gene sequence: CDR1 SQVTM, CDR2 ANQGSEA. CDR3 length: 13 amino acids. Deletions cut 2 bases from V and 3 bases from J, with 9 bases between. DNA of the CDR3: TGCAGCGTTGAAAGAGACAGAACAGATACGCAGTATTTT. Its protein is CSVERDRTDTQYF.